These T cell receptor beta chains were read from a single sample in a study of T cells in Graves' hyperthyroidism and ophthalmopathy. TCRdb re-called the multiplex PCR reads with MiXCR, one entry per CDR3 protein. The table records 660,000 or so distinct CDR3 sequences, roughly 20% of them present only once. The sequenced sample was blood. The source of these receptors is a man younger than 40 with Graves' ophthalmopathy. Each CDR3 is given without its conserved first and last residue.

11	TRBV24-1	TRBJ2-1	ATSGPGGSAQF
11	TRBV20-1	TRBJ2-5	SAREILQETQY
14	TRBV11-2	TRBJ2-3	ASSLTSGGSTDTQY
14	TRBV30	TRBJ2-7	AWSVGLAGEGFEQY
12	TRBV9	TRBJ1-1	ASSVEQAGTEAF
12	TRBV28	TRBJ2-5	ASGQTGARETQY
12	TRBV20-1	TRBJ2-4	SARDPVRENIQY
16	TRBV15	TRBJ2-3	ATTSRDWASGSTDTQY
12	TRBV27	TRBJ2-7	ASSGTGASYEQY
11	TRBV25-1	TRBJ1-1	ASTDTRNTEAF
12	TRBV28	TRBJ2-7	ASSLGPASYEQY
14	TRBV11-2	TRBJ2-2	ASSPRQGRNTGELF
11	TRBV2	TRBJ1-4	ASVRDRGEKLF
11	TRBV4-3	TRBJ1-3	ASSQDTGNTIY
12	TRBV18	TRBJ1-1	ASPPGRGGVEAF
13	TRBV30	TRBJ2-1	AWSIPGPLPPEQF